The entry below describes one TCR beta chain. This entry is derived from a study of cytomegalovirus exposure and HLA in healthy donors. Per germline, CDR1 SQVTM and CDR2 ANQGSEA. The CDR3 loop spans 15 amino acids. V gave up 7 bases and J gave up 4 bases; unmatched junction bases: 10. A multiplex PCR was run with 60 Vbeta primers and 13 Jbeta primers. Only in-frame clones appear in the TCRdb table, and some are missing; sequencing was by immunoSEQ multiplex PCR. This listing includes under 95,000 clones. Specimen: PBMCs. The gene calls are TRBV29-1 and TRBJ2-1; 10 positions match TRBD2. The receptor was derived from a female donor in good health and CMV-seropositive. The CDR3 DNA sequence: TGCAGCGCAGTGGCCGGGACTAGCGATTACAATGAGCAGTTCTTC. Protein sequence: CSAVAGTSDYNEQFF.